Each of the 31 T cell receptor beta chains below was sequenced from the same sample in a study of radiotherapy plus CTLA-4 blockade in lung cancer. The data were produced by immunoSEQ multiplex PCR, yet TCRdb's version contains in-frame clones alone and is incomplete. In the table there are about 90,000 clones, approximately 83% of which are singletons. Sample: peripheral blood, taken from a patient treated with radiotherapy plus ipilimumab. The receptors come from a human donor with non-small cell lung cancer that progressed on radiotherapy plus ipilimumab.

This chain connects TRBV30 to TRBJ1-1; D is possibly TRBD1 (5 bases). Trimming pared 5 bases from V and 5 bases from J, leaving 15 bases between. Germline V gene data show CDR1 as GTSNPN and CDR2 as SVGIG (reference sequence). This CDR3 is built from 13 residues. CDR3 amino acids: CAWLGLRGTEAFF. As DNA, the CDR3 is TGTGCCTGGCTGGGGCTCCGGGGGACTGAAGCTTTCTTT.

This rearrangement joins TRBV7-2 to TRBJ2-1; 8 bases match TRBD1. The CDR3 has 14 amino acids. CDR1 and CDR2 from the germline V gene are SGHTA and FQGNSA. V lost 1 base to trimming and J lost 9 bases; unmatched junction nucleotides: 5. CDR3 loop: CASSLVHGTGEQFF. In DNA form, the CDR3 reads TGTGCCAGCAGCTTAGTCCATGGGACAGGTGAGCAGTTCTTC.

The chain combines TRBV4-3 with TRBJ2-3, with 8 positions matching TRBD1. The CDR3 extends over 14 amino acids. The V and J ends lost 6 bases and 2 bases, in that order; junction bases with no gene match: 4. The germline V gene has CDR1 LGHNA and CDR2 YSLEER. This CDR3 reads CASSQDRATDTQYF. In DNA, the CDR3 is TGCGCCAGCAGTCAGGACAGGGCCACAGATACGCAGTATTTT.

Note on this clone: Other DNA sequences of this sample code for an identical CDR3. V usage is TRBV7-3 and J usage is TRBJ1-1, with D perhaps TRBD1 (5 bases). This CDR3 comprises 13 residues. V lost 5 bases, J lost 5 bases, and 12 bases lay in between. Germline V gene sequence: CDR1 SGHTA, CDR2 FQGTGA. The CDR3 sequence: CASSPTGGTEAFF. The CDR3, as DNA: TGTGCCAGCAGCCCGACGGGGGGGACTGAAGCTTTCTTT.

The chain carries TRBV6-6 and TRBJ1-5; 10 bases are shared with TRBD1. CDR3 size: 15 residues. CDR1 and CDR2 from the germline V gene are MNHNY and SVGAGI (reference sequence). V gave up 8 bases and J gave up 6 bases; unmatched junction bases: 10. In nucleotides, the CDR3 is TGTGCCAGCGGCCCCGGGACAGGGGACACTCAGCCCCAGCATTTT. Encoded protein: CASGPGTGDTQPQHF.

The V call is TRBV27, the J call TRBJ1-4; 8 bases map to TRBD1. Germline CDR1 reads MNHEY; CDR2 reads SMNVEV (reference sequence). This CDR3 is built from 16 residues. V gave up 6 bases and J gave up 4 bases; unmatched junction bases: 10. The CDR3 bases are TGTGCCAGCAGCCGATTCCACAGGGGGGTTAATGAAAAACTGTTTTTT. As protein: CASSRFHRGVNEKLFF.

The J gene is TRBJ1-1, the V gene TRBV15; no clear D. The CDR3 contains 15 residues. Trimming cost V 3 bases and J 2 bases, with 13 bases left between them. The germline V gene has CDR1 LNHNV and CDR2 YYDKDF (reference sequence). CDR3 amino acids: CATSSFSVYNTEAFF. CDR3 nucleotide sequence: TGTGCCACCAGCAGTTTCTCAGTCTACAACACTGAAGCTTTCTTT.

This chain uses TRBV27 with TRBJ2-5; D is undetermined. Germline values: CDR1 MNHEY, CDR2 SMNVEV (reference sequence). Deletions cut 3 bases from V and 0 bases from J, with 5 bases between. CDR3 length: 13 residues. The CDR3 spells CASSLVYQETQYF. The CDR3 region has the DNA TGTGCCAGCAGTTTGGTGTACCAAGAGACCCAGTACTTC.

The chain uses TRBV7-2 and TRBJ1-1, with D unclear. Germline V gene data show CDR1 as SGHTA and CDR2 as FQGNSA. The CDR3 is 13 amino acids. The ends were cut back, 1 base at V and 6 bases at J, with 9 bases in the middle. CDR3 DNA: TGTGCCAGCAGCTTAGTTGCGCGAGCTGAAGCTTTCTTT. Encoded protein: CASSLVARAEAFF.

The chain links TRBV5-1 to TRBJ2-5; tentatively, D is TRBD2 (6 bases). The DNA end favors TRBJ2-7, so the J call may be wrong. Per the germline V gene, CDR1 is SGHRS and CDR2 is YFSETQ. There are 12 residues in the CDR3. The CDR3 is CASSVGGYEQYF. The CDR3 nucleotides are TGCGCCAGCAGCGTGGGGGGCTACGAGCAGTACTTC.

V is TRBV29-1 and J is TRBJ2-3; no clear D gene. The germline V gene encodes CDR1 SQVTM and CDR2 ANQGSEA. Trimming removed 4 bases at V and 4 bases at J, with 15 bases between. The CDR3 runs to 14 residues. The CDR3: CSVGASTTSDTQYF. For the CDR3, the DNA is TGCAGCGTTGGAGCCTCAACCACCTCAGATACGCAGTATTTT.

This chain joins TRBV28 and TRBJ2-2; D remains unclear. The germline V and J ends were trimmed by 6 bases and 3 bases, with 2 bases remaining between them. The CDR3 spans 11 residues. Germline lookup yields CDR1 MDHEN and CDR2 SYDVKM. This chain's CDR3 is CASRDTGELFF. CDR3 DNA: TGTGCCAGCAGGGACACCGGGGAGCTGTTTTTT.

V and J are TRBV19 and TRBJ1-2, with D tentatively TRBD1 (6 bases). The germline CDR1 and CDR2 sequences are LNHDA and SQIVND (reference sequence). The CDR3 runs 15 residues. Trimming stripped 10 bases from V and 0 bases from J, with 18 bases between. CDR3 DNA sequence: TGTGCCACCCAGCGCCTGGAGGGGGCTAACTATGGCTACACCTTC. Protein: CATQRLEGANYGYTF.

In nucleotides, the CDR3 is TGTGCCAGCAGCTTGGGTCGGACCCTGTCCGGGGAGCTGTTTTTT. It encodes CASSLGRTLSGELFF. The rearrangement uses TRBV5-6 and TRBJ2-2; D not resolved. The germline V gene has CDR1 SGHDT and CDR2 YYEEEE. This CDR3 has 15 amino acids. With 0 bases removed from V and 6 bases from J, the gap between germline ends came to 12 bases.

This chain uses TRBV7-8 with TRBJ1-3; D ambiguous. V lost 2 bases, J lost 2 bases, and 7 bases lay in between. Looked up from germline, CDR1 is SGHVS and CDR2 is FQNEAQ. CDR3 length: 14 residues. The CDR3 loop is CASSLSATGNTIYF. The CDR3 nucleotides are TGTGCCAGCAGCTTAAGTGCAACTGGAAACACCATATATTTT.

The gene calls are TRBV18 and TRBJ2-1, with a tentative D call TRBD1 (6 bases). The CDR3 spans 14 residues. The germline V gene encodes CDR1 KGHSH and CDR2 LQKENI. V lost 11 bases and J 3 bases, leaving 17 bases between the germline ends. This CDR3 is CAGPQGLDYNEQFF. DNA of the CDR3: TGTGCCGGACCACAGGGCCTTGACTACAATGAGCAGTTCTTC.

The J gene is TRBJ1-2, the V gene TRBV4-2; 9 nucleotides line up with TRBD1. The CDR3 contains 15 residues. The ends lost 1 base at V and 4 bases at J; junction bases unmatched: 4. Germline CDR1 is LGHNA and CDR2 is YNFKEQ. The DNA for the CDR3 is TGTGCCAGCAGCCAAGGACAGGGGGAGGCCTATGGCTACACCTTC. Translated: CASSQGQGEAYGYTF.

The genes are TRBV9 and TRBJ2-2; TRBD1 is a possible D gene (6 bases). Trimming cost V 0 bases and J 6 bases, with 15 bases left between them. The CDR3 covers 16 residues. CDR1 and CDR2 from the germline V gene are SGDLS and YYNGEE. In DNA form, the CDR3 reads TGTGCCAGCAGCGTAGATGTTGGGGGCGGCGCCGGGGAGCTGTTTTTT. This translates into CASSVDVGGGAGELFF. Full variable domain (rest looked up from reference TRBV9 and TRBJ2-2): DSGVTQTPKHLITATGQRVTLRCSPRSGDLSVYWYQQSLDQGLQFLIQYYNGEERAKGNILERFSAQQFPDLHSELNLSSLELGDSALYFCASSVDVGGGAGELFFGEGSRLTVL.

The CDR3 DNA is TGTGCCATCAGCCAGGACACCTCTGGAAACACCATATATTTT. Its translation: CAISQDTSGNTIYF. The chain joins TRBV10-3 to TRBJ1-3; D may be TRBD1 (5 bases). The germline CDR1 and CDR2 sequences are ENHRY and SYGVKD. The CDR3 sequence is 14 residues long. Trimming left V 6 bases short and J 0 bases short, with 9 bases between.

Only a few counts were recorded for this clone. The V call is TRBV11-3, the J call TRBJ1-1; 8 positions agree with TRBD1. Germline assignment: CDR1 SGHNT and CDR2 YENEEA. The J segment lost 6 bases and the V segment lost 5 bases, leaving 8 bases of the junction unmatched. CDR3 length: 14 amino acids. CDR3 amino acids: CASSQATGVSEAFF. Written as DNA, the CDR3 is TGTGCCAGCAGCCAAGCGACAGGGGTATCTGAAGCTTTCTTT.

The genes are TRBV19 and TRBJ1-4, with TRBD1 identical over 7 bases. Germline loops: CDR1 LNHDA, CDR2 SQIVND (reference sequence). Losses at the gene ends were 3 bases for V and 2 bases for J; bases not matched to a gene: 21. There are 21 residues in the CDR3. The chain's CDR3 is CASSIYLSTGRSRSTNEKLFF. In DNA, the CDR3 is TGTGCCAGTAGTATTTATTTATCGACAGGGCGTAGTAGGTCCACTAATGAAAAACTGTTTTTT.

The rearrangement joins TRBV30 to TRBJ1-1; 9 nucleotides agree with TRBD1. The CDR3 sequence is 16 residues long. Germline assignment: CDR1 GTSNPN and CDR2 SVGIG (reference sequence). Trimming took 0 bases from V and 5 from J; bases not matched to a gene: 10. CDR3 amino acids: CAWSVRSGTGRTEAFF. DNA of the CDR3: TGTGCCTGGAGTGTACGAAGCGGGACAGGGAGAACTGAAGCTTTCTTT. Using reference TRBV30 and TRBJ1-1 for the parts outside the CDR3, the full variable domain is SQTIHQWPATLVQPVGSPLSLECTVEGTSNPNLYWYRQAAGRGLQLLFYSVGIGQISSEVPQNLSASRPQDRQFILSSKKLLLSDSGFYLCAWSVRSGTGRTEAFFGQGTRLTVV.

This clone was recorded only once. This rearrangement joins TRBV30 to TRBJ1-6; D possibly corresponds to TRBD1 (5 bases). The CDR3 is made up of 16 amino acids. The V gene's germline CDR1 is GTSNPN and CDR2 SVGIG (reference sequence). V lost 2 bases, J lost 4 bases, and 15 bases lay in between. The DNA of the CDR3 is TGTGCCTGGAGTTGGGGCGGACGGAAATATAATTCACCCCTCCACTTT. Translating gives CAWSWGGRKYNSPLHF.

On this clone: Other nucleotide sequences in the sample specify the same CDR3. This sequence joins TRBV9 and TRBJ2-1; no clear D. Germline lookup yields CDR1 SGDLS and CDR2 YYNGEE. The CDR3 loop spans 14 amino acids. Trimming pared 1 base from V and 4 bases from J, leaving 9 bases between. CDR3 in amino acids: CASSVSSSYNEQFF. CDR3 DNA: TGTGCCAGCAGCGTATCCTCCTCGTACAATGAGCAGTTCTTC. The complete variable domain, with remaining parts taken from reference TRBV9 and TRBJ2-1, reads DSGVTQTPKHLITATGQRVTLRCSPRSGDLSVYWYQQSLDQGLQFLIQYYNGEERAKGNILERFSAQQFPDLHSELNLSSLELGDSALYFCASSVSSSYNEQFFGPGTRLTVL.

The chain recombines TRBV7-2 with TRBJ2-1, with D perhaps given as TRBD1 or TRBD2 (5 bases each). Trimming shortened V by 1 base and J by 1 base, and 11 bases separated the two germline ends. This CDR3 contains 16 residues. The germline V gene encodes CDR1 SGHTA and CDR2 FQGNSA. The CDR3 sequence is CASSLGTGLSYNEQFF. As DNA, the CDR3 is TGTGCCAGCAGCTTAGGAACAGGACTTTCCTACAATGAGCAGTTCTTC.

V and J are TRBV18 and TRBJ2-1; TRBD1 agrees at 10 bases. The CDR3 extends over 15 amino acids. Germline lookup yields CDR1 KGHSH and CDR2 LQKENI. V was clipped by 4 bases and J by 4 bases; unmatched bases: 4. The CDR3 DNA reads as TGTGCCAGCTCACGGGGACAGGGGATATACAATGAGCAGTTCTTC. Its protein product is CASSRGQGIYNEQFF.

The rearrangement joins TRBV7-3 to TRBJ2-3, with 10 nucleotides matching TRBD2. Germline lookup yields CDR1 SGHTA and CDR2 FQGTGA. This CDR3 region has 17 residues. V shed 5 bases and J 0 bases; nucleotides not matched to a gene: 8. The DNA for the CDR3 is TGTGCCAGCAGCCCCGCCACTAGCGGGGCTAGCACAGATACGCAGTATTTT. Translated, it gives CASSPATSGASTDTQYF.

This clone was detected a few times. The rearrangement links TRBV5-1 to TRBJ1-1; D not resolved. The CDR3 is 15 residues long. Deletions cut 0 bases from V and 3 bases from J, with 12 bases between. Germline-derived CDR1 and CDR2 are SGHRS and YFSETQ. The CDR3 DNA is TGCGCCAGCAGCTTGGCCCTGGGTGGGGACACTGAAGCTTTCTTT. It encodes CASSLALGGDTEAFF.

The rearrangement uses TRBV2 and TRBJ2-7, with TRBD2 matching over 7 bases. The junction had 2 bases not matched to a gene; V was cut back by 7 bases and J by 2 bases. CDR1 SNHLY and CDR2 FYNNEI come from the germline V gene. The CDR3 extends over 12 amino acids. CDR3 nucleotides: TGTGCCAGCAACCGGGGGGCCTACGAGCAGTACTTC. It translates to CASNRGAYEQYF.

J is TRBJ1-3 and V is TRBV5-5, with 8 positions matching TRBD1. Germline-derived CDR1 and CDR2 are SGHKS and YYEKEE (reference sequence). V gave up 5 bases and J gave up 7 bases; unmatched junction bases: 8. The CDR3 sequence is 14 residues long. Written as DNA, the CDR3 is TGTGCCAGCAGGGGACAGGCCACCGGGAACACCATATATTTT. This codes for CASRGQATGNTIYF.

V is TRBV30 and J is TRBJ1-1; 10 nucleotides agree with TRBD1. V gave up 1 base and J gave up 6 bases; unmatched junction bases: 5. Germline loops: CDR1 GTSNPN, CDR2 SVGIG (reference sequence). The CDR3 runs 14 residues. The CDR3, as DNA: TGTGCCTGGAGTGGGGGACAGGGGTACGCTGAAGCTTTCTTT. Amino acids: CAWSGGQGYAEAFF.